Presented here are 15 T cell receptor beta chains from one specimen sequenced in a study of T cell responses to AZD1222 COVID-19 vaccine. The protocol was immunoSEQ multiplex PCR, while the TCRdb copy is restricted to in-frame clones and leaves out a portion. Here the sample spans about 86,000 clones, about 92% being singletons. Material: peripheral blood, obtained on day 0 of AZD1222 vaccination. The origin of the receptors is an adult in good health.

The chain is built from TRBV11-2 and TRBJ2-7; the D is unclear. Germline V gene sequence: CDR1 SGHAT, CDR2 FQNNGV. The CDR3 runs to 12 residues. Trimming stripped 2 bases from V and 3 bases from J, with 5 bases between. CDR3 sequence (DNA): TGTGCCAGCAGCTTATCTCACTACGAGCAGTACTTC. This encodes CASSLSHYEQYF.

This rearrangement joins TRBV7-8 to TRBJ2-7; no reliable D call. CDR3 size: 16 residues. V lost 0 bases and J 0 bases, leaving 12 bases between the germline ends. Germline values: CDR1 SGHVS, CDR2 FQNEAQ. CDR3 amino acids: CASSLANFQVSYEQYF. Here the CDR3 DNA reads TGTGCCAGCAGCTTAGCGAACTTTCAGGTCTCCTACGAGCAGTACTTC.

The chain uses TRBV29-1 and TRBJ1-2; 9 bases are a match to TRBD1. CDR3 length equals 13 residues. CDR1 SQVTM and CDR2 ANQGSEA come from the germline V gene. Trimming took 6 bases from V and 0 from J; bases not matched to a gene: 2. The CDR3 region is CSVGTGTNYGYTF. CDR3 nucleotide sequence: TGCAGCGTAGGGACAGGGACTAACTATGGCTACACCTTC.

This chain joins TRBV18 and TRBJ2-1, with 7 positions matching TRBD1. CDR1 and CDR2 (germline): KGHSH, LQKENI. This CDR3 is built from 15 residues. After removal of 3 bases from V and 4 bases from J, the junction contained 6 bases not matched to a gene. CDR3 region: CASSPKGALYNEQFF. As DNA, the CDR3 is TGTGCCAGCTCACCGAAGGGGGCGCTTTACAATGAGCAGTTCTTC.

The V gene is TRBV19, the J gene TRBJ1-4; D is ambiguous. This CDR3 comprises 15 residues. From germline, CDR1 is LNHDA and CDR2 SQIVND (reference sequence). Trimming pared 0 bases from V and 8 bases from J, leaving 13 bases between. CDR3 nucleotide sequence: TGTGCCAGTAGTATAGATCGGGCAGCGCGGGAAAAACTGTTTTTT. Amino acids: CASSIDRAAREKLFF. The entire variable domain, with the rest obtained from reference TRBV19 and TRBJ1-4, is as follows: DGGITQSPKYLFRKEGQNVTLSCEQNLNHDAMYWYRQDPGQGLRLIYYSQIVNDFQKGDIAEGYSVSREKKESFPLTVTSAQKNPTAFYLCASSIDRAAREKLFFGSGTQLSVL.

The V call is TRBV3-1 (or the pseudogene TRBV3-2), the J call TRBJ1-2; 10 nucleotides match TRBD1. The junction had 9 bases not matched to a gene; V was cut back by 0 bases and J by 8 bases. There are 16 residues in the CDR3. CDR1 is LGHDT and CDR2 is YNNKEL in the germline V gene (reference sequence). CDR3 sequence (DNA): TGTGCCAGCAGCCAAGATCTCGGGACAGGGGCGGAGGGCTACACCTTC. Translating gives CASSQDLGTGAEGYTF.

The chain is built from TRBV27 and TRBJ2-2; 8 bases agree with TRBD2. The germline V gene encodes CDR1 MNHEY and CDR2 SMNVEV (reference sequence). The V gene end was trimmed by 3 bases and the J gene end by 0 bases; junction bases not matched to a gene: 15. This CDR3 region has 20 residues. CDR3 nucleotides: TGTGCCAGCAGTTTGGGGGGGCCACCGGGACTAGGGCCGAACACCGGGGAGCTGTTTTTT. It encodes CASSLGGPPGLGPNTGELFF.

The chain recombines TRBV29-1 with TRBJ2-1; D possibly corresponds to TRBD2 (5 bases). The CDR3 is 10 residues long. Between the trimmed V and J ends, which lost 7 bases and 8 bases, there was a span of 9 bases. The germline gives CDR1 SQVTM, CDR2 ANQGSEA. The CDR3 spells CSGGEYEQFF. The CDR3, as DNA: TGCAGCGGGGGAGAATATGAGCAGTTCTTC.

The rearrangement joins TRBV29-1 to TRBJ1-1; D gene unclear. The CDR3 has 14 residues. V was clipped by 0 bases and J by 1 base, with 9 bases between them. Germline CDR1 and CDR2: SQVTM and ANQGSEA. The CDR3 protein is CSVEDGRSNTEAFF. CDR3 nucleotides: TGCAGCGTTGAAGACGGACGGTCGAACACTGAAGCTTTCTTT.

This clone was recorded a few times. This chain connects TRBV7-9 to TRBJ1-2; D not certain. The V end was cut by 8 bases, the J end by 10 bases, with 17 bases between. The CDR3 has 12 residues. From germline, CDR1 is SEHNR and CDR2 FQNEAQ (reference sequence). The CDR3 DNA reads TGTGCCAGCTTTCCCTCGGGTCCGGCCTACACCTTC. Amino acids: CASFPSGPAYTF.

The V gene is TRBV19, the J gene TRBJ1-5; weak D call: TRBD1 (6 bases). The CDR3 has 15 amino acids. Trimming stripped 3 bases from V and 3 bases from J, with 12 bases between. Looked up from germline, CDR1 is LNHDA and CDR2 is SQIVND (reference sequence). The DNA for the CDR3 is TGTGCCAGTAGTATCTCCCCAGGGGCCAATCAGCCCCAGCATTTT. Amino acids: CASSISPGANQPQHF.

Notes on this clone: Additional DNA sequences in this sample encode the identical CDR3. The V gene is TRBV28, the J gene TRBJ1-5, with D possibly matching TRBD1 (5 bases). CDR1 MDHEN and CDR2 SYDVKM come from the germline V gene. V was shortened by 1 base and J by 4 bases, with 8 bases between the two germline ends. This CDR3 region has 14 residues. The CDR3 sequence is CASSLSGGNQPQHF. The CDR3 bases are TGTGCCAGCAGTTTATCCGGGGGTAATCAGCCCCAGCATTTT.

V gene TRBV4-1 combines with J gene TRBJ1-6; D not resolved. This CDR3 has 14 amino acids. The V gene lost 5 bases and the J gene lost 6 bases, with 11 bases spanning the gap. Looked up from germline, CDR1 is MGHRA and CDR2 is YSYEKL. CDR3 DNA sequence: TGCGCCAGCAGCAACCAAAGATCTAATTCACCCCTCCACTTT. As protein: CASSNQRSNSPLHF.

This clone was seen more than once but under ten times. The chain joins TRBV6-5 to TRBJ1-2; 7 bases agree with TRBD1. J was trimmed by 4 bases and V by 6 bases; bases with no gene match: 5. Germline loops: CDR1 MNHEY, CDR2 SVGAGI. There are 13 residues in the CDR3. The CDR3 loop is CASRGQSGYGYTF. CDR3 nucleotide sequence: TGTGCCAGCAGGGGACAGTCGGGCTATGGCTACACCTTC.

This clone was recorded only once. The chain employs TRBV28 and TRBJ2-7; D gene unclear. CDR1 MDHEN and CDR2 SYDVKM come from the germline V gene. V was clipped by 2 bases and J by 2 bases, with 10 bases between them. The CDR3 has 14 residues. The DNA for the CDR3 is TGTGCCAGCAGTTTAAGACCAGCCACCTACGAGCAGTACTTC. Its translation is CASSLRPATYEQYF.